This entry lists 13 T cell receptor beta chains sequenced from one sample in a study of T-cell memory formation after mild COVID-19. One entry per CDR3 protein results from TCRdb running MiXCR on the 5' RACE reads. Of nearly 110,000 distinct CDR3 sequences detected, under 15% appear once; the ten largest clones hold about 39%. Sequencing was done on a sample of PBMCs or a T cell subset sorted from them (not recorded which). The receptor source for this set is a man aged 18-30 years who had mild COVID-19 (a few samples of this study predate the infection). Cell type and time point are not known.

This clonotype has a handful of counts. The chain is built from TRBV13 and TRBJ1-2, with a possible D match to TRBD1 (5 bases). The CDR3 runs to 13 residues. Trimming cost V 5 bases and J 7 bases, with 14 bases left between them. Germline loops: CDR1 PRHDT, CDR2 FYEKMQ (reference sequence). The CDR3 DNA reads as TGTGCCAGCAGCCAGGGACCTACGAGTGGCTACACCTTC. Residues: CASSQGPTSGYTF.

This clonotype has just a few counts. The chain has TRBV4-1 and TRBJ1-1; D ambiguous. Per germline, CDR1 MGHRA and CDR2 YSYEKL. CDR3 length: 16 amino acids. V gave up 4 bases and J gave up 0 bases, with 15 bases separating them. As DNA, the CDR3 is TGCGCCAGCAGCCCGATCGGGTCAAACATGAACACTGAAGCTTTCTTT. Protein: CASSPIGSNMNTEAFF.

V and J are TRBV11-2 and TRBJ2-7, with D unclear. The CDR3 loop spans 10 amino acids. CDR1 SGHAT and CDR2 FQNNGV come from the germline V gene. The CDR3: CVGRSYEQYV. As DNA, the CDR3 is TGTGTGGGTCGGTCCTACGAGCAGTACGTC.

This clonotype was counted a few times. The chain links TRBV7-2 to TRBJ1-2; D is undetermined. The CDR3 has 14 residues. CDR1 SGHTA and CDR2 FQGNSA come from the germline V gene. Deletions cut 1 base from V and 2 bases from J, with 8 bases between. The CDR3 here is CASSLEVINYGYTF. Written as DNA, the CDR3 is TGTGCCAGCAGCTTAGAGGTTATCAACTATGGCTACACCTTC.

The CDR3, as DNA: TGTGCCAGCAGTTACTCGGGACAGGGCTACGAGCAGTACTTC. This sequence encodes CASSYSGQGYEQYF. The gene calls are TRBV6-5 and TRBJ2-7, with 9 bases aligning to TRBD1. V gave up 0 bases and J gave up 3 bases; unmatched junction bases: 0. The length of the CDR3 is 14 residues. CDR1 is MNHEY, CDR2 SVGAGI, per germline.

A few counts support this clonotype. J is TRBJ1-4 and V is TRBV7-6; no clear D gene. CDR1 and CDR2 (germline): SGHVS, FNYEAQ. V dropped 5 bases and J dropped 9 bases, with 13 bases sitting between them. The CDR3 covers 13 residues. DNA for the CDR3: TGTGCCAGCAGCCAGCAGGCTGGTAAAAAACTGTTTTTT. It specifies CASSQQAGKKLFF.

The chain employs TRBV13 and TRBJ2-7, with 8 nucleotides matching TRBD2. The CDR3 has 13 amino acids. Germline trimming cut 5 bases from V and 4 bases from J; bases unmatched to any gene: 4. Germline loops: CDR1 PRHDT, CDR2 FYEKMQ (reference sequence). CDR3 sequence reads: CASSGGGTYEQYF. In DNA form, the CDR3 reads TGTGCCAGCAGCGGCGGGGGGACGTACGAGCAGTACTTC.

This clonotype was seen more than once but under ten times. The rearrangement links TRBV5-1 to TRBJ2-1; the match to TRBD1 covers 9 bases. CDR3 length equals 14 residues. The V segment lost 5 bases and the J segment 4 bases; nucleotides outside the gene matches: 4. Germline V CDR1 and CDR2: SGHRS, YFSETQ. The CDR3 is CASRTGGYYNEQFF. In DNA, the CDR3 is TGCGCCAGCAGAACAGGGGGCTATTACAATGAGCAGTTCTTC.

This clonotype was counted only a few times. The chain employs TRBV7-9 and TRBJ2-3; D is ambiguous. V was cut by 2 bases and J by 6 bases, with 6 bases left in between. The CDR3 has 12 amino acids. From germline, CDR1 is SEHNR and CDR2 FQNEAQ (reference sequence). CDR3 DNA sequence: TGTGCCAGCAGCTTACAATTGGATACGCAGTATTTT. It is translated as CASSLQLDTQYF.

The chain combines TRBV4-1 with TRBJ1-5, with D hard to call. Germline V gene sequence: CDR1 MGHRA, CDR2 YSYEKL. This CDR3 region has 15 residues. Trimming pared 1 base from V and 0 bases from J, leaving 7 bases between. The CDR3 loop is CASSQATNSNQPQHF. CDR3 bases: TGCGCCAGCAGCCAAGCAACGAATAGCAATCAGCCCCAGCATTTT.

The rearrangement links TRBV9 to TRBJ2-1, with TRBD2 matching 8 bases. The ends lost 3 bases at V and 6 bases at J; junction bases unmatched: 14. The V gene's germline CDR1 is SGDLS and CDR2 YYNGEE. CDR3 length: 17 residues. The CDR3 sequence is CASSGSGGHKAFNEQFF. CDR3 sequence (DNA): TGTGCCAGCAGCGGGAGCGGGGGCCATAAGGCCTTCAATGAGCAGTTCTTC.

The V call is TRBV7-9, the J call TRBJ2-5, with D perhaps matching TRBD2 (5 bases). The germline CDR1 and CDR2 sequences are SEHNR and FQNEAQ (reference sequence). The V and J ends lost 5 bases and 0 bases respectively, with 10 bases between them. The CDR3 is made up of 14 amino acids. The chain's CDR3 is CASSTTGYQETQYF. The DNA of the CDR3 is TGTGCCAGCAGCACAACGGGGTACCAAGAGACCCAGTACTTC.

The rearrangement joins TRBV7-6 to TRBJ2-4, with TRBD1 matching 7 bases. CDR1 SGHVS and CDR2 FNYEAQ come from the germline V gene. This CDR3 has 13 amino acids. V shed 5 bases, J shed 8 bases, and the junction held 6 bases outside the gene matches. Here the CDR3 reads CASSQGGQYIQYF. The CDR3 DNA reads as TGTGCCAGCAGCCAAGGGGGACAGTACATTCAGTACTTC.